Below, 14 T cell receptor beta chains from the same sample are listed, as sequenced in a study of blood T cell repertoires in COVID-19 (dated by TCRdb to about 2020). Libraries were prepared through the immunoSEQ multiplex PCR assay. Held by TCRdb, this immuneACCESS table contains in-frame sequences only and omits some clones. Under half of the omission traces to an unresolved V gene where checked; the cause of the rest is unknown. In this sample the table shows some 75,000 clones, around 89% of which occur a single time. Roughly 0.58% of the sample goes to the ten largest clones. Source material: peripheral blood. The origin of the receptors is a man aged 55 to 70 with acute or convalescent COVID-19.

V usage is TRBV6-5 and J usage is TRBJ1-1, with D unresolved. Germline CDR1 is MNHEY and CDR2 is SVGAGI. V lost 6 bases, J lost 1 base, and 12 bases lay in between. The CDR3 spans 14 residues. The CDR3 DNA reads TGTGCCAGCAGAAAAGCGGCAGGGAACACTGAAGCTTTCTTT. This sequence encodes CASRKAAGNTEAFF.

This chain's CDR3 is CASSQTGNQETQYF. The CDR3 nucleotides are TGTGCCAGCAGCCAAACAGGGAACCAAGAGACCCAGTACTTC. The chain employs TRBV5-4 and TRBJ2-5; a possible D gene is TRBD1 (6 bases). Per the germline V gene, CDR1 is SGHNT and CDR2 is YYREEE (reference sequence). V was shortened by 4 bases and J by 0 bases, with 10 bases between the two germline ends. The CDR3 covers 14 residues. The whole variable domain, remainder taken from reference TRBV5-4 and TRBJ2-5, is ETGVTQSPTHLIKTRGQQVTLRCSSQSGHNTVSWYQQALGQGPQFIFQYYREEENGRGNFPPRFSGLQFPNYSSELNVNALELDDSALYLCASSQTGNQETQYFGPGTRLLVL.

This chain joins TRBV11-2 and TRBJ2-7; D may be TRBD1 (5 bases). Trimming cost V 0 bases and J 2 bases, with 11 bases left between them. Germline V gene sequence: CDR1 SGHAT, CDR2 FQNNGV. CDR3 size: 15 residues. This chain's CDR3 is CASSLDSQGPYEQYF. The DNA of the CDR3 is TGTGCCAGCAGCTTAGATTCTCAGGGCCCCTACGAGCAGTACTTC.

The J gene is TRBJ2-7, the V gene TRBV19, with D hard to call. The CDR3 totals 14 residues. V lost 5 bases, J lost 0 bases, and 11 bases lay in between. The germline gives CDR1 LNHDA, CDR2 SQIVND (reference sequence). CDR3 DNA: TGTGCCAGTAGTGCCAGGCTCTCCTCCTACGAGCAGTACTTC. This codes for CASSARLSSYEQYF.

The rearrangement links TRBV5-1 to TRBJ2-1, with 15 bases aligning to TRBD2. The V segment lost 3 bases and the J segment 9 bases; nucleotides outside the gene matches: 4. The CDR3 spans 15 residues. In germline, CDR1 is SGHRS, CDR2 YFSETQ. CDR3 protein: CASSSGLAGGVEQFF. CDR3 in DNA: TGCGCCAGCAGCTCCGGACTAGCGGGAGGGGTTGAGCAGTTCTTC. Complete variable domain (other parts from reference TRBV5-1 and TRBJ2-1): KAGVTQTPRYLIKTRGQQVTLSCSPISGHRSVSWYQQTPGQGLQFLFEYFSETQRNKGNFPGRFSGRQFSNSRSEMNVSTLELGDSALYLCASSSGLAGGVEQFFGPGTRLTVL.

The CDR3 nucleotides read TGTGCCACCAGCGCCGCAGGGGAGATTGAGCCCCAGCATTTT. Translated, it gives CATSAAGEIEPQHF. The rearrangement uses TRBV24-1 and TRBJ1-5; D is possibly TRBD1 (6 bases). The CDR3 consists of 14 residues. Deletions cut 7 bases from V and 8 bases from J, with 17 bases between. Germline V gene data show CDR1 as KGHDR and CDR2 as SFDVKD.

This clone was recorded only once. J is TRBJ2-4 and V is TRBV6-5; 7 positions match TRBD2. J lost 9 bases, V lost 4 bases, and 9 bases had no gene match. The CDR3 length is 14 residues. Germline CDR1 and CDR2: MNHEY and SVGAGI. The CDR3 loop reads CASSFRREGTIQYF. The CDR3, as DNA: TGTGCCAGCAGTTTCCGCAGGGAGGGTACCATTCAGTACTTC.

The chain employs TRBV13 and TRBJ2-7; TRBD2 aligns across 12 bases. The J segment lost 5 bases and the V segment lost 1 base, leaving 9 bases of the junction unmatched. The CDR3 runs to 17 residues. CDR1 is PRHDT and CDR2 is FYEKMQ in the germline V gene (reference sequence). This CDR3 is CASSLVSLAGGLDEQYF. CDR3 nucleotides: TGTGCCAGCAGCTTAGTTTCGCTAGCGGGGGGGCTCGACGAGCAGTACTTC.

This chain joins TRBV7-6 and TRBJ2-3; TRBD2 agrees at 10 bases. V gave up 5 bases and J gave up 4 bases; unmatched junction bases: 9. The CDR3 runs to 16 residues. Germline CDR1 SGHVS, CDR2 FNYEAQ. The CDR3 sequence: CASSLGAGGVPDTQYF. The CDR3 nucleotides are TGTGCCAGCAGCCTCGGAGCGGGAGGGGTCCCAGATACGCAGTATTTT.

The chain combines TRBV27 with TRBJ2-7, with a possible D match to TRBD2 (6 bases). Trimming pared 6 bases from V and 0 bases from J, leaving 9 bases between. CDR1 is MNHEY and CDR2 is SMNVEV in the germline V gene (reference sequence). The CDR3 is made up of 13 amino acids. The CDR3 region is CASRTGSSYEQYF. The CDR3 region has the DNA TGTGCCAGCAGAACCGGGAGCTCCTACGAGCAGTACTTC.

This chain connects TRBV30 to TRBJ2-5; weak D call: TRBD2 (6 bases). CDR3 size: 15 residues. Trimming removed 5 bases at V and 0 bases at J, with 16 bases between. Germline V gene lookup returns CDR1 GTSNPN and CDR2 SVGIG (reference sequence). Here the CDR3 reads CAWPLAINYQETQYF. The DNA of the CDR3 is TGTGCCTGGCCGCTAGCGATTAACTACCAAGAGACCCAGTACTTC. The variable domain in full, completed from reference TRBV30 and TRBJ2-5, reads SQTIHQWPATLVQPVGSPLSLECTVEGTSNPNLYWYRQAAGRGLQLLFYSVGIGQISSEVPQNLSASRPQDRQFILSSKKLLLSDSGFYLCAWPLAINYQETQYFGPGTRLLVL.

The V gene is TRBV7-2, the J gene TRBJ2-1, with 8 bases matching TRBD2. The junction had 7 bases not matched to a gene; V was cut back by 0 bases and J by 6 bases. The CDR3 sequence is 16 residues long. From germline, CDR1 is SGHTA and CDR2 FQGNSA. CDR3 sequence (DNA): TGTGCCAGCAGCTTAGCGGCGACTAGCGTGTTCAATGAGCAGTTCTTC. Protein: CASSLAATSVFNEQFF.

The table lists this clone with a count of one. This chain links TRBV5-1 with TRBJ2-5; 9 nucleotides align to TRBD1. Germline loops: CDR1 SGHRS, CDR2 YFSETQ. The CDR3 totals 15 residues. With 1 base clipped from V and 2 bases from J, the junction kept 3 bases outside the gene matches. In DNA form, the CDR3 reads TGCGCCAGCAGCTTGACGACAGGGGGGCAAGAGACCCAGTACTTC. Translating gives CASSLTTGGQETQYF.

The chain links TRBV11-2 to TRBJ2-5; 9 nucleotides agree with TRBD1. Germline V gives CDR1 SGHAT, CDR2 FQNNGV. The CDR3 length is 13 residues. V lost 6 bases, J lost 5 bases, and 4 bases stayed unmatched. This CDR3 is CASRTGGRETQYF. CDR3 in DNA: TGTGCCAGCAGAACAGGGGGCCGGGAGACCCAGTACTTC.